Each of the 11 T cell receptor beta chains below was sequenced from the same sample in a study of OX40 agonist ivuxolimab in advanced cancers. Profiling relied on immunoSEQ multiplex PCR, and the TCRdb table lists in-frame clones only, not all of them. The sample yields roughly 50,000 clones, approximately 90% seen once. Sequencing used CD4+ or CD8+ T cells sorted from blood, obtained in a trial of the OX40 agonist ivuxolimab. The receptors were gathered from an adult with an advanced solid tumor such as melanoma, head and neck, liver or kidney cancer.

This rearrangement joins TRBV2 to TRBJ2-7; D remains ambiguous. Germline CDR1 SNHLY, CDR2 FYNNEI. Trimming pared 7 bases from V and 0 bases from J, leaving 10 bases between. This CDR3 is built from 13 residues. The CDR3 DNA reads TGTGCCAGCAAGGGCACTGACTCCTACGAGCAGTACTTC. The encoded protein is CASKGTDSYEQYF. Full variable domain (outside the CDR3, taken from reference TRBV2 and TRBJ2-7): EPEVTQTPSHQVTQMGQEVILRCVPISNHLYFYWYRQILGQKVEFLVSFYNNEISEKSEIFDDQFSVERPDGSNFTLKIRSTKLEDSAMYFCASKGTDSYEQYFGPGTRLTVT.

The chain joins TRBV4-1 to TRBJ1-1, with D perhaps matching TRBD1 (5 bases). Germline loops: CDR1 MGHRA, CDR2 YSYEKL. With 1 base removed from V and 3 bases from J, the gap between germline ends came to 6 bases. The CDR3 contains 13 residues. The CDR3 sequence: CASSQVGDTEAFF. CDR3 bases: TGCGCCAGCAGCCAAGTGGGGGACACTGAAGCTTTCTTT.

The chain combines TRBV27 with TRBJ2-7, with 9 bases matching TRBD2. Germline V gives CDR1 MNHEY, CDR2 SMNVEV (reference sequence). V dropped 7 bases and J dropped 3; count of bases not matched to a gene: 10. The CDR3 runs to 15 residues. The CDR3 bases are TGTGCCAGCAAAGTTTATGGGCGGGAGGGCTACGAGCAGTACTTC. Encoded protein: CASKVYGREGYEQYF.

The chain's CDR3 is CASSYLGDTQYF. CDR3 nucleotides: TGTGCCAGCAGTTACTTGGGCGATACGCAGTATTTT. This rearrangement joins TRBV27 to TRBJ2-3, with unresolved D. V gave up 4 bases and J gave up 6 bases, with 8 bases separating them. This CDR3 contains 12 residues. The germline gives CDR1 MNHEY, CDR2 SMNVEV (reference sequence).

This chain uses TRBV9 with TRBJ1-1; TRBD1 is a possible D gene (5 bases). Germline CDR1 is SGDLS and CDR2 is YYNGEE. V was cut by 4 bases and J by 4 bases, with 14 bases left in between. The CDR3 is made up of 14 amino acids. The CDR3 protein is CASSPEGGGTEAFF. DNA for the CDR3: TGTGCCAGCAGCCCAGAGGGTGGGGGCACTGAAGCTTTCTTT.

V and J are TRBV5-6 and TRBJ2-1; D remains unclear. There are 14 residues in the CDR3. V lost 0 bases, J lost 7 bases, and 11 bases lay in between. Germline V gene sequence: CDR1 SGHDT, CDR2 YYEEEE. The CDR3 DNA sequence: TGTGCCAGCAGCTTGGATGGGGTTCGGAATGAGCAGTTCTTC. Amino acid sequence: CASSLDGVRNEQFF. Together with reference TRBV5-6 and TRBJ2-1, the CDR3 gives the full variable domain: DAGVTQSPTHLIKTRGQQVTLRCSPKSGHDTVSWYQQALGQGPQFIFQYYEEEERQRGNFPDRFSGHQFPNYSSELNVNALLLGDSALYLCASSLDGVRNEQFFGPGTRLTVL.

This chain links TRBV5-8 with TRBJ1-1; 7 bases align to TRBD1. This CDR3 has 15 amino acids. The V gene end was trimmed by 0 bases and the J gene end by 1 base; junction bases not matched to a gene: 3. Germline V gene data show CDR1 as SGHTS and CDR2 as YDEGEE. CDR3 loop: CASSLGQGWNTEAFF. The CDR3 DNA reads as TGTGCCAGCAGCTTGGGACAGGGTTGGAACACTGAAGCTTTCTTT.

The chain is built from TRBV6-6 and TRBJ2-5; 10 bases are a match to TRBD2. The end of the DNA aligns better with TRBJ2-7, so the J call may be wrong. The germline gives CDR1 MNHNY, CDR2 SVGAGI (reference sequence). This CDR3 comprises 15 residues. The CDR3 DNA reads TGTGCCAGCAGTTACACTAGCGGGACTTCCTACGAGCAGTACTTC. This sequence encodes CASSYTSGTSYEQYF.

The CDR3 DNA reads TGTGCCAGCAGTTACTCGGGGAACATACTGTTTTTT. This translates into CASSYSGNILFF. The J gene is TRBJ1-4, the V gene TRBV6-5; the D is unclear. This CDR3 has 12 amino acids. Germline V gene lookup returns CDR1 MNHEY and CDR2 SVGAGI. Trimming took 0 bases from V and 13 from J, leaving 9 bases between them.

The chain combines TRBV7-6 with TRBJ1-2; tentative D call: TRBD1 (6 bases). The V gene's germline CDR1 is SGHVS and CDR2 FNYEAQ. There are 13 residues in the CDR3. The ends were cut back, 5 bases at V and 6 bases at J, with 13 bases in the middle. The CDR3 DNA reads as TGTGCCAGCAGCACCAATACAGGGAATGGCTACACCTTC. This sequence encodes CASSTNTGNGYTF.

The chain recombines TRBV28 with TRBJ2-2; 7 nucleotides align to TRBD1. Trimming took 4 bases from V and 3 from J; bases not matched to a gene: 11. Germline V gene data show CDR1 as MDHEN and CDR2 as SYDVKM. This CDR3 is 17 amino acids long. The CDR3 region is CASSYPDRVTYTGELFF. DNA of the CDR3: TGTGCCAGCAGTTACCCAGACAGGGTTACCTACACCGGGGAGCTGTTTTTT.